This T cell receptor beta chain was identified in a study of low-dose radiotherapy and immunotherapy resistance in tumors. This clonotype was counted a few times. J was trimmed by 4 bases and V by 5 bases; bases with no gene match: 9. CDR1 is SGHTA, CDR2 FQGNSA, per germline. The CDR3 is 16 amino acids. TRAV- and TRBV-specific primers were used for first-strand cDNA, which covered alpha and beta chains. With a V-primer adapter and a constant-region primer, TCRs were amplified for roughly 18 PCR cycles. One entry per CDR3 protein results from TCRdb running MiXCR on the reads. The sample records under 20,000 distinct CDR3 sequences, 74% being singletons.

This receptor was obtained from a human donor with advanced metastatic prostate, ovarian, gallbladder or colorectal cancer (not recorded which). This table probably holds off-target reads from a library built for another chain. The genes are TRBV7-2 and TRBJ2-7, with 12 bases aligning to TRBD2. The DNA of the CDR3 is TGTGCCAGCAGCCAATCGACTAGCGGGAGTGGATACGAGCAGTACTTC. Translated, it gives CASSQSTSGSGYEQYF.